The 16 T cell receptor beta chains listed next were all sequenced from one sample in a study of T cell responses to AZD1222 COVID-19 vaccine. Generated by immunoSEQ multiplex PCR, the TCRdb table keeps only in-frame clones and is missing some. The sample holds 130,000 to 150,000 clones, around 92% seen once. This specimen was peripheral blood, taken after recovery from COVID-19. The source of these receptors is an adult who had recovered from COVID-19.

The chain combines TRBV5-1 with TRBJ1-2; TRBD1 aligns across 7 bases. CDR1 and CDR2 from the germline V gene are SGHRS and YFSETQ. CDR3 length: 14 amino acids. With 2 bases clipped from V and 4 bases from J, the junction kept 5 bases outside the gene matches. The CDR3: CASSFGDSLYGYTF. The CDR3 DNA reads as TGCGCCAGCAGCTTTGGGGACAGCCTCTATGGCTACACCTTC. The complete variable domain, with remaining parts taken from reference TRBV5-1 and TRBJ1-2, reads KAGVTQTPRYLIKTRGQQVTLSCSPISGHRSVSWYQQTPGQGLQFLFEYFSETQRNKGNFPGRFSGRQFSNSRSEMNVSTLELGDSALYLCASSFGDSLYGYTFGSGTRLTVV.

The chain recombines TRBV18 with TRBJ2-7; 7 positions match TRBD1. The CDR3 totals 13 residues. The V segment lost 0 bases and the J segment 5 bases; nucleotides outside the gene matches: 1. Germline values: CDR1 KGHSH, CDR2 LQKENI. The chain's CDR3 is CASSPPGTDEQYF. DNA for the CDR3: TGTGCCAGCTCACCACCCGGGACAGACGAGCAGTACTTC.

This rearrangement joins TRBV30 to TRBJ2-7; 10 bases are a match to TRBD2. Germline loops: CDR1 GTSNPN, CDR2 SVGIG (reference sequence). With 0 bases clipped from V and 4 bases from J, the junction kept 9 bases outside the gene matches. This CDR3 region has 16 residues. CDR3 protein: CAWSVRAGGPSYEQYF. CDR3 sequence (DNA): TGTGCCTGGAGTGTCCGAGCGGGAGGGCCATCTTACGAGCAGTACTTC.

The CDR3 DNA follows: TGTGCCAGCAGTGGGGGGGTTGGGGCGGGCCCCTCCTACGAGCAGTACTTC. Encoded protein: CASSGGVGAGPSYEQYF. The gene calls are TRBV28 and TRBJ2-7, with 7 bases matching TRBD2. CDR1 is MDHEN, CDR2 SYDVKM, per germline. The CDR3 spans 17 residues. Trimming took 5 bases from V and 0 from J; bases not matched to a gene: 13. Full variable domain (rest looked up from reference TRBV28 and TRBJ2-7): DVKVTQSSRYLVKRTGEKVFLECVQDMDHENMFWYRQDPGLGLRLIYFSYDVKMKEKGDIPEGYSVSREKKERFSLILESASTNQTSMYLCASSGGVGAGPSYEQYFGPGTRLTVT.

The count of this clone is one. The V gene is TRBV6-5, the J gene TRBJ2-5; possibly TRBD1 or TRBD2 for D (5 bases each). The CDR3 spans 15 residues. CDR1 and CDR2 (germline): MNHEY, SVGAGI. Trimming removed 10 bases from V and 5 bases from J, with 23 bases in between. The CDR3 sequence is CAITSVPGPQETQYF. The CDR3 bases are TGTGCCATCACTTCCGTACCGGGACCCCAGGAGACCCAGTACTTC.

The chain joins TRBV9 to TRBJ2-1, with TRBD2 as a possible D gene (6 bases). This CDR3 is built from 17 residues. The germline V gene encodes CDR1 SGDLS and CDR2 YYNGEE. Trimming shortened V by 5 bases and J by 0 bases, and 18 bases separated the two germline ends. CDR3 sequence (DNA): TGTGCCAGCAGACGGGACTTCGGCTCGAGCTCCTACAATGAGCAGTTCTTC. Its protein product is CASRRDFGSSSYNEQFF.

A single count supports this clone. This rearrangement joins TRBV7-3 to TRBJ1-2, with a tentative D call TRBD1 (6 bases). CDR1 and CDR2 (germline): SGHTA, FQGTGA. V was trimmed by 1 base and J by 4 bases, leaving 31 bases between them. The CDR3 is 21 residues long. The CDR3 sequence: CASSLKGGGNRVGRYLYGYTF. The CDR3 nucleotides read TGTGCCAGCAGCTTAAAGGGTGGAGGGAACAGGGTTGGACGCTACCTCTATGGCTACACCTTC.

The chain joins TRBV3-1 (or the pseudogene TRBV3-2) to TRBJ1-6, with D maybe TRBD1 (5 bases). This CDR3 has 14 residues. Germline V CDR1 and CDR2: LGHDT, YNNKEL (reference sequence). V lost 0 bases and J 9 bases, leaving 9 bases between the germline ends. The CDR3 region is CASSQEGTVSPLHF. Written as DNA, the CDR3 is TGTGCCAGCAGCCAAGAAGGGACGGTTTCACCCCTCCACTTT.

The chain has TRBV12-5 and TRBJ2-5, with 9 bases aligning to TRBD1. The junction had 9 bases not matched to a gene; V was cut back by 2 bases and J by 5 bases. Germline values: CDR1 LGHNT, CDR2 FRNRAP. The CDR3 sequence is 16 residues long. The CDR3 protein is CASGLSWTGAGETQYF. For the CDR3, the DNA is TGTGCTAGTGGTTTGTCGTGGACAGGGGCTGGGGAGACCCAGTACTTC.

The chain joins TRBV5-5 to TRBJ2-5; D not certain. V shed 0 bases and J shed 5 bases, with 8 bases lying between them. CDR3 size: 13 residues. Germline CDR1 is SGHKS and CDR2 is YYEKEE (reference sequence). The CDR3 nucleotides are TGTGCCAGCAGCTTGGGGGTTGCGGAGACCCAGTACTTC. This codes for CASSLGVAETQYF.

The J gene is TRBJ2-4, the V gene TRBV20-1; D perhaps matches TRBD1 (6 bases). The CDR3 has 11 residues. The germline V gene encodes CDR1 DFQATT and CDR2 SNEGSKA (reference sequence). Trimming cost V 5 bases and J 5 bases, with 7 bases left between them. The CDR3 region has the DNA TGCAGTGCTCCAGGGGAAAACATTCAGTACTTC. Translated: CSAPGENIQYF.

The chain couples TRBV5-4 to TRBJ2-1, with D perhaps matching TRBD1 or TRBD2 (5 bases each). CDR3 length equals 15 residues. Trimming left V 0 bases short and J 0 bases short, with 7 bases between. Germline V gene data show CDR1 as SGHNT and CDR2 as YYREEE (reference sequence). The CDR3 nucleotides are TGTGCCAGCAGCTTGGGTGGGGGCTCCTACAATGAGCAGTTCTTC. Protein product: CASSLGGGSYNEQFF.

The chain carries TRBV5-1 and TRBJ2-2; 15 positions agree with TRBD2. The J segment lost 7 bases and the V segment lost 3 bases, leaving 10 bases of the junction unmatched. CDR1 and CDR2 from the germline V gene are SGHRS and YFSETQ. There are 18 residues in the CDR3. CDR3 protein: CASSSAGLAGGRVGELFF. The CDR3 DNA reads TGCGCCAGCAGCTCGGCGGGACTAGCGGGAGGCCGGGTCGGGGAGCTGTTTTTT. The variable domain in full, completed from reference TRBV5-1 and TRBJ2-2, reads KAGVTQTPRYLIKTRGQQVTLSCSPISGHRSVSWYQQTPGQGLQFLFEYFSETQRNKGNFPGRFSGRQFSNSRSEMNVSTLELGDSALYLCASSSAGLAGGRVGELFFGEGSRLTVL.

This CDR3 is CASSLERSSYNEQFF. The CDR3 DNA sequence: TGTGCCAGCAGCTTAGAGCGGAGCTCCTACAATGAGCAGTTCTTC. This chain connects TRBV11-3 to TRBJ2-1; D is unresolved. The CDR3 loop spans 15 amino acids. With 0 bases removed from V and 0 bases from J, the gap between germline ends came to 6 bases. Germline-derived CDR1 and CDR2 are SGHNT and YENEEA.

This sequence joins TRBV19 and TRBJ2-3; no clear D gene. The germline V gene has CDR1 LNHDA and CDR2 SQIVND (reference sequence). The CDR3 sequence is 12 residues long. V was pared by 6 bases and J by 4 bases, with 8 bases between. DNA for the CDR3: TGTGCCAGTAGACAGAAGGCAGATACGCAGTATTTT. It yields the protein CASRQKADTQYF.

The chain joins TRBV21-1 to TRBJ1-5; TRBD1 was called by the table and not checked on the DNA. TRBV21-1 corresponds to a pseudogene. The CDR3 totals 17 residues. The CDR3 region is CASSCSRQVHSNQPQHF. CDR3 DNA sequence: TGTGCCAGCAGCTGCAGTAGGCAGGTCCATAGCAATCAGCCCCAGCATTTT.